This T cell receptor beta chain was identified in a study of vaccination and CD4 T cells after COVID-19. Across the whole study: Post-vaccination samples were procured at a median of 72 days following dose two (range 14 to 241).

Germline V lookup: CDR1 GTSNPN, CDR2 SVGIG (reference sequence). The CDR3 spans 14 residues. V shed 3 bases, J shed 7 bases, and the junction held 5 bases outside the gene matches. General study results and limits: Convalescent patients saw a median 86.3% of their reactive clones show up only after vaccination.

As to this clonotype: The antigen remains unidentified.

The Oncomine TCR Beta short-read assay was applied to DNA of cultured CD4+ T cells. TCRdb processed the PCR reads anew with MiXCR; each CDR3 protein has one entry. The table lists over 9,000 distinct CDR3 sequences, approximately 71% of them singletons. The treatment here: approximately nine-day PBMC culture with coronavirus spike peptide pools or control peptides (ViraFEST assay). This receptor was identified in a human donor who had recovered from COVID-19. Sequenced material: CD4+ T cells from blood, cultured in vitro. V and J are TRBV30 and TRBJ2-3, with 12 nucleotides matching TRBD2. Written as DNA, the CDR3 is TGTGCCTGGAGCAGAACTAGCGGGGGGTATACGCAGTATTTT. Amino acid sequence: CAWSRTSGGYTQYF.